The next 23 T cell receptor beta chains were all read from a single sample in a study of control samples from healthy donors and cancer patients. TCRdb's copy holds only in-frame clones and misses some; the assay was immunoSEQ multiplex PCR. The sample shows about 61,000 clones, almost 90% of them seen only once. Sequencing was performed on PBMCs. The receptors come from a man aged 55 to 69 with colorectal cancer.

The chain recombines TRBV27 with TRBJ1-4, with D hard to call. Germline V CDR1 and CDR2: MNHEY, SMNVEV (reference sequence). This CDR3 contains 15 residues. Trimming removed 6 bases at V and 4 bases at J, with 15 bases between. CDR3 sequence (DNA): TGTGCCAGCAGCTCACTGGCGGCCGTTAATGAAAAACTGTTTTTT. It yields the protein CASSSLAAVNEKLFF.

This sequence joins TRBV9 and TRBJ2-7; D unclear. V lost 3 bases, J lost 5 bases, and 9 bases lay in between. CDR3 length: 12 amino acids. Germline-derived CDR1 and CDR2 are SGDLS and YYNGEE. The CDR3 bases are TGTGCCAGCAGCGCGAGTCAAAACGAGCAGTACTTC. It translates to CASSASQNEQYF.

This sequence joins TRBV7-7 and TRBJ2-5, with 7 bases matching TRBD1. The germline gives CDR1 SSHAT, CDR2 FNYEAQ (reference sequence). V lost 5 bases, J lost 5 bases, and 14 bases stayed unmatched. The CDR3 loop spans 16 amino acids. The CDR3 loop reads CASSRLTGNIGETQYF. The CDR3 bases are TGTGCCAGCAGCCGACTGACAGGGAACATAGGGGAGACCCAGTACTTC.

This clone was found once. The chain combines TRBV5-5 with TRBJ1-4; 8 nucleotides align to TRBD1. From germline, CDR1 is SGHKS and CDR2 YYEKEE (reference sequence). This CDR3 has 15 residues. Germline trimming cut 0 bases from V and 7 bases from J; bases unmatched to any gene: 5. The CDR3 loop is CASSLVGTGGEKLFF. Here the CDR3 DNA reads TGTGCCAGCAGCTTGGTTGGGACAGGCGGTGAAAAACTGTTTTTT.

The chain recombines TRBV5-8 with TRBJ2-1; the D gene is possibly TRBD2 (6 bases). Germline V gene sequence: CDR1 SGHTS, CDR2 YDEGEE. Deletions cut 1 base from V and 3 bases from J, with 11 bases between. CDR3 size: 15 residues. The CDR3 sequence is CASSLRGAIYNEQFF. The CDR3 DNA is TGTGCCAGCAGCTTGCGCGGGGCGATCTACAATGAGCAGTTCTTC. Based on the CDR3 plus reference TRBV5-8 and TRBJ2-1, the full variable domain is EAGVTQSPTHLIKTRGQQATLRCSPISGHTSVYWYQQALGLGLQFLLWYDEGEERNRGNFPPRFSGRQFPNYSSELNVNALELEDSALYLCASSLRGAIYNEQFFGPGTRLTVL.

The chain employs TRBV10-3 and TRBJ2-7, with 11 positions matching TRBD2. Trimming cost V 4 bases and J 2 bases; bases outside gene matches: 7. This CDR3 has 16 residues. Looked up from germline, CDR1 is ENHRY and CDR2 is SYGVKD. The DNA of the CDR3 is TGTGCCATCAGTGGGACGACTAGCGGGGCGACCTACGAGCAGTACTTC. Its protein product is CAISGTTSGATYEQYF.

The chain links TRBV3-1 (or the pseudogene TRBV3-2) to TRBJ1-6; 11 bases are shared with TRBD1. This CDR3 is built from 16 residues. V trimming: 2 bases; J trimming: 6 bases; junction bases outside the gene matches: 3. Germline lookup yields CDR1 LGHDT and CDR2 YNNKEL (reference sequence). This CDR3 is CASSQTGTGGNSPLHF. As DNA, the CDR3 is TGTGCCAGCAGCCAAACTGGGACAGGGGGTAATTCACCCCTCCACTTT.

This clone was seen once. The chain couples TRBV7-8 to TRBJ1-1, with D uncertain. Germline CDR1 SGHVS, CDR2 FQNEAQ. The CDR3 covers 13 residues. V dropped 1 base and J dropped 1 base, with 4 bases sitting between them. The DNA of the CDR3 is TGTGCCAGCAGCTTAGAGAGGAACACTGAAGCTTTCTTT. Encoded protein: CASSLERNTEAFF. The whole variable domain, filled in from reference TRBV7-8 and TRBJ1-1, reads GAGVSQSPRYKVAKRGQDVALRCDPISGHVSLFWYQQALGQGPEFLTYFQNEAQLDKSGLPSDRFFAERPEGSVSTLKIQRTQQEDSAVYLCASSLERNTEAFFGQGTRLTVV.

This clone was observed a single time. The chain uses TRBV3-1 (or the pseudogene TRBV3-2) and TRBJ2-5, with a possible D match to TRBD1 (5 bases). Germline-derived CDR1 and CDR2 are LGHDT and YNNKEL (reference sequence). V dropped 2 bases and J dropped 6 bases, with 19 bases sitting between them. This CDR3 spans 16 amino acids. The DNA of the CDR3 is TGTGCCAGCAGCCAACTACCGCCCACAGGTAGACAGACCCAGTACTTC. It encodes CASSQLPPTGRQTQYF.

The V gene is TRBV7-9, the J gene TRBJ2-2; 9 bases fit TRBD2. The ends lost 5 bases at V and 0 bases at J; junction bases unmatched: 10. The CDR3 contains 18 residues. Per germline, CDR1 SEHNR and CDR2 FQNEAQ (reference sequence). Written as DNA, the CDR3 is TGTGCCAGCAGCCACAGTCGCGGGGGGGTAACGAACACCGGGGAGCTGTTTTTT. Protein sequence: CASSHSRGGVTNTGELFF.

The rearrangement joins TRBV30 to TRBJ2-7; 9 bases agree with TRBD1. This CDR3 is built from 15 residues. CDR1 and CDR2 from the germline V gene are GTSNPN and SVGIG (reference sequence). V was pared by 4 bases and J by 4 bases, with 11 bases of the junction left unmatched. The CDR3 bases are TGTGCCTGGAAGATTTGGGGGACAGGGAATTACGAGCAGTACTTC. Its translation is CAWKIWGTGNYEQYF.

The DNA of the CDR3 is TGTGCCAGCAGCCCCAATATGGGGGGGTACAATGAGCAGTTCTTC. This encodes CASSPNMGGYNEQFF. This chain links TRBV7-9 with TRBJ2-1; 7 bases are shared with TRBD2. Germline V lookup: CDR1 SEHNR, CDR2 FQNEAQ (reference sequence). J lost 4 bases, V lost 5 bases, and 8 bases had no gene match. There are 15 residues in the CDR3.

The rearrangement uses TRBV12-3 or TRBV12-4 and TRBJ2-7; D is ambiguous. This CDR3 is built from 12 residues. Deletions cut 6 bases from V and 3 bases from J, with 9 bases between. Here the CDR3 reads CASSQYLYEQYF. The CDR3 nucleotides are TGTGCCAGCAGCCAATACCTCTACGAGCAGTACTTC.

The rearrangement links TRBV7-2 to TRBJ2-5; D is possibly TRBD2 (6 bases). This CDR3 has 14 residues. Trimming took off 0 bases at V and 3 bases at J, with 8 bases between the two ends. Germline assignment: CDR1 SGHTA and CDR2 FQGNSA. CDR3 in DNA: TGTGCCAGCAGCTTAGCCGGCGGGAAAGAGACCCAGTACTTC. Translating it yields CASSLAGGKETQYF.

The rearrangement uses TRBV6-5 and TRBJ1-2; tentative D call: TRBD1 (6 bases). Looked up from germline, CDR1 is MNHEY and CDR2 is SVGAGI. The V and J ends lost 8 bases and 8 bases respectively, with 15 bases between them. The CDR3 loop spans 12 amino acids. The CDR3 protein is CASGGAGGGYTF. The CDR3 DNA follows: TGTGCCAGCGGGGGGGCGGGGGGCGGCTACACCTTC.

The CDR3 protein is CASSSRGVDANYGYTF. The CDR3 bases are TGTGCCAGCAGTTCCAGGGGGGTGGACGCTAACTATGGCTACACCTTC. V usage is TRBV6-5 and J usage is TRBJ1-2; 7 nucleotides match TRBD1. This CDR3 has 16 amino acids. Germline CDR1 reads MNHEY; CDR2 reads SVGAGI. V lost 4 bases to trimming and J lost 0 bases; unmatched junction nucleotides: 8.

The chain is built from TRBV7-6 and TRBJ2-1; tentative D call: TRBD2 (6 bases). The CDR3 has 16 amino acids. Trimming cost V 4 bases and J 9 bases, with 22 bases left between them. Germline V lookup: CDR1 SGHVS, CDR2 FNYEAQ. The chain's CDR3 is CASSSPGAGLGFEQFF. CDR3 nucleotide sequence: TGTGCCAGCAGCTCTCCGGGAGCCGGTCTGGGCTTTGAGCAGTTCTTC.

The chain is built from TRBV5-4 and TRBJ1-2; 7 positions match TRBD1. Germline lookup yields CDR1 SGHNT and CDR2 YYREEE (reference sequence). The CDR3 has 14 amino acids. After removal of 5 bases from V and 4 bases from J, the junction contained 8 bases not matched to a gene. DNA for the CDR3: TGTGCCAGCAGACCTCCAGGGGGAGGCTATGGCTACACCTTC. Its translation: CASRPPGGGYGYTF.

V is TRBV7-9 and J is TRBJ1-4; D might be TRBD1 (6 bases). The CDR3 totals 18 residues. Germline V gene sequence: CDR1 SEHNR, CDR2 FQNEAQ (reference sequence). V shed 2 bases and J shed 2 bases, with 18 bases lying between them. The CDR3 is CASSLKGGGGRTNEKLFF. The CDR3 DNA reads TGTGCCAGCAGCTTAAAAGGAGGAGGGGGGAGGACTAATGAAAAACTGTTTTTT.

This clone was counted a single time. This chain connects TRBV5-1 to TRBJ2-5; D unclear. This CDR3 spans 16 amino acids. The V gene's germline CDR1 is SGHRS and CDR2 YFSETQ. Trimming pared 0 bases from V and 4 bases from J, leaving 16 bases between. CDR3 sequence reads: CASSLAEIAGPETQYF. CDR3 sequence (DNA): TGCGCCAGCAGCTTGGCGGAGATCGCAGGACCAGAGACCCAGTACTTC.

As to this clone: The limits of the CDR3 on the DNA are not certain, so only TCRdb's listed CDR3 is given. The chain carries TRBV7-2 and TRBJ2-1; the D segment call TRBD1 is taken from the table without a DNA check. The germline CDR1 and CDR2 sequences are SGHTA and FQGNSA. The CDR3 is 15 amino acids in total, end residues counted. CDR3 loop: CASSFGPGGNNEQFF.

The genes are TRBV7-6 and TRBJ2-1; no reliable D call. Germline V CDR1 and CDR2: SGHVS, FNYEAQ. The CDR3 has 13 residues. The V and J ends lost 8 bases and 6 bases respectively, with 14 bases between them. In nucleotides, the CDR3 is TGTGCCAGCCGCCGCGGCTCTGGCAATGAGCAGTTCTTC. Its protein product is CASRRGSGNEQFF.

This sequence joins TRBV19 and TRBJ2-5; D tentatively fits TRBD1 or TRBD2 (5 bases each). V dropped 6 bases and J dropped 2 bases, with 16 bases sitting between them. CDR1 is LNHDA, CDR2 SQIVND, per germline (reference sequence). This CDR3 contains 15 residues. The CDR3 DNA follows: TGTGCCAGTAGGACGGTGGGACGGGGTCAAGAGACCCAGTACTTC. Its translation: CASRTVGRGQETQYF. Drawing the rest from reference TRBV19 and TRBJ2-5, the complete variable domain is DGGITQSPKYLFRKEGQNVTLSCEQNLNHDAMYWYRQDPGQGLRLIYYSQIVNDFQKGDIAEGYSVSREKKESFPLTVTSAQKNPTAFYLCASRTVGRGQETQYFGPGTRLLVL.